The 21 T cell receptor beta chains reported below all come from one sample, sequenced in a study of T cells in Graves' hyperthyroidism and ophthalmopathy. Amplified TCR beta CDR3 regions came from RNA transcripts. TCR CDR3 underwent first-round RT-PCR with the HTBI primer set. From the multiplex PCR reads, TCRdb called clonotypes with MiXCR, one entry per CDR3 protein. The profile covers more than 300,000 distinct CDR3 sequences, with around 14% appearing a single time and just under 25% taken by the ten largest. Input material: blood. All receptors come from a woman in her twenties or thirties with Graves' hyperthyroidism.

Only one count was recorded for this clonotype. This chain's CDR3 is CSVERLSSRRINEQFF. In DNA, the CDR3 is TGCAGCGTTGAACGCCTTTCTAGCAGGAGAATCAATGAGCAGTTCTTC. V and J are TRBV29-1 and TRBJ2-1; tentative D call: TRBD2 (5 bases). Trimming left V 2 bases short and J 6 bases short, with 20 bases between. This CDR3 is built from 16 residues. Germline CDR1 and CDR2: SQVTM and ANQGSEA.

At least ten counts were recorded for this clonotype. The chain links TRBV12-3 or TRBV12-4 to TRBJ2-2; 8 bases fit TRBD2. J gave up 6 bases and V 6 bases, and 12 bases lay outside the gene matches. CDR3 length: 16 amino acids. The CDR3: CASRKTGTRRAGELFF. CDR3 sequence (DNA): TGTGCCAGCAGGAAGACCGGGACTAGACGCGCCGGGGAGCTGTTTTTT.

The V and J genes are TRBV10-3 and TRBJ1-1, with TRBD1 matching over 8 bases. This CDR3 comprises 17 residues. V was clipped by 2 bases and J by 2 bases; unmatched bases: 10. Germline V CDR1 and CDR2: ENHRY, SYGVKD. CDR3 bases: TGTGCCATCAGTGAGGGTTACTCAGGGGGCCTAAACACTGAAGCTTTCTTT. The encoded protein is CAISEGYSGGLNTEAFF.

The chain employs TRBV28 and TRBJ2-5; 14 bases match TRBD2. The CDR3 length is 16 residues. Germline V gives CDR1 MDHEN, CDR2 SYDVKM. V was pared by 5 bases and J by 5 bases, with 7 bases of the junction left unmatched. DNA for the CDR3: TGTGCCAGCAGTCATCCATGGACTAGCGGGAGGGAGACCCAGTACTTC. Protein product: CASSHPWTSGRETQYF.

This chain uses TRBV7-2 with TRBJ2-2; TRBD2 matches 11 bases. This CDR3 has 15 amino acids. V was pared by 5 bases and J by 7 bases, with 6 bases of the junction left unmatched. The germline CDR1 and CDR2 sequences are SGHTA and FQGNSA. The CDR3 reads CASSELAGEVGELFF. CDR3 sequence (DNA): TGTGCCAGCAGCGAACTAGCGGGAGAGGTCGGGGAGCTGTTTTTT.

The V and J genes are TRBV5-1 and TRBJ2-6; TRBD1 aligns across 8 bases. The CDR3 extends over 16 amino acids. Germline trimming cut 4 bases from V and 2 bases from J; bases unmatched to any gene: 5. Germline lookup yields CDR1 SGHRS and CDR2 YFSETQ. DNA of the CDR3: TGCGCCAGCAGCCTAAACAGGGGGGCTGGGGCCAACGTCCTGACTTTC. The encoded protein is CASSLNRGAGANVLTF. Full variable domain (rest looked up from reference TRBV5-1 and TRBJ2-6): KAGVTQTPRYLIKTRGQQVTLSCSPISGHRSVSWYQQTPGQGLQFLFEYFSETQRNKGNFPGRFSGRQFSNSRSEMNVSTLELGDSALYLCASSLNRGAGANVLTFGAGSRLTVL.

With regard to this clonotype: This sequence may be a read error, since a much larger clone differs from it by one base. The chain links TRBV27 to TRBJ2-5; D not resolved. The CDR3 sequence is 14 residues long. V lost 2 bases and J 4 bases, leaving 11 bases between the germline ends. In germline, CDR1 is MNHEY, CDR2 SMNVEV (reference sequence). CDR3 bases: TGTGCCAGCAGTTTACGGCAGGCTAGAGAGACCCAGTACTTC. Its translation is CASSLRQARETQYF.

This clonotype has a handful of counts. The gene calls are TRBV30 and TRBJ1-5, with 8 bases identical to TRBD1. Germline CDR1 GTSNPN, CDR2 SVGIG (reference sequence). This CDR3 comprises 14 residues. V lost 5 bases and J lost 7; bases outside the gene matches: 10. CDR3 nucleotides: TGTGCCTGGGGCATACAGGGGGTACACCAGCCCCAGCATTTT. This translates into CAWGIQGVHQPQHF.

The table lists this clonotype with many counts. J is TRBJ1-1 and V is TRBV12-3 or TRBV12-4; D is possibly TRBD1 (6 bases). V lost 2 bases to trimming and J lost 9 bases, with 13 bases between them. This CDR3 has 13 residues. In DNA, the CDR3 is TGTGCCAGCAGTTTAAACGGGGGGGGCCAAGCTTTCTTT. Translating gives CASSLNGGGQAFF.

The gene calls are TRBV28 and TRBJ2-5; TRBD1 or TRBD2 may be the D gene (5 bases each). CDR1 and CDR2 (germline): MDHEN, SYDVKM. The CDR3 spans 15 residues. Trimming cost V 1 base and J 3 bases, with 12 bases left between them. DNA for the CDR3: TGTGCCAGCAGTTTATCAGGGCTGGGGGAAGAGACCCAGTACTTC. This sequence encodes CASSLSGLGEETQYF.

This clonotype occurred many times. The chain combines TRBV24-1 with TRBJ2-7, with D possibly TRBD2 on 7 matching bases. There are 15 residues in the CDR3. Germline CDR1 KGHDR, CDR2 SFDVKD. Trimming left V 2 bases short and J 4 bases short, with 14 bases between. The CDR3 region is CATSDYRAGVYEQYF. The CDR3, as DNA: TGTGCCACCAGTGATTACAGGGCGGGAGTGTACGAGCAGTACTTC.

This clonotype has more than one count but fewer than ten. A much larger clone is a single base away; this may be a read error. The chain uses TRBV12-3 or TRBV12-4 and TRBJ2-5; the match to TRBD1 covers 9 bases. The CDR3 has 17 amino acids. With 6 bases clipped from V and 5 bases from J, the junction kept 16 bases outside the gene matches. In nucleotides, the CDR3 is TGTGCCAGCAGAGATACCAGTGTACAGGGGGCGCATGAGACCCAGTACTTC. Its protein product is CASRDTSVQGAHETQYF.

The chain employs TRBV20-1 and TRBJ2-7, with TRBD1 identical over 8 bases. After removal of 1 base from V and 2 bases from J, the junction contained 7 bases not matched to a gene. The CDR3 is made up of 15 amino acids. Per germline, CDR1 DFQATT and CDR2 SNEGSKA (reference sequence). CDR3 bases: TGCAGTGCTAGAGTCCCCGGACAGGGTCCCTACGAGCAGTACTTC. Encoded protein: CSARVPGQGPYEQYF.

V is TRBV4-2 and J is TRBJ2-5; 8 nucleotides line up with TRBD2. Germline CDR1 is LGHNA and CDR2 is YNFKEQ. CDR3 length equals 16 residues. Germline trimming cut 4 bases from V and 0 bases from J; bases unmatched to any gene: 7. The CDR3 DNA sequence: TGTGCCAGCAGCCCCCGGGGTAGCGGGGACCAAGAGACCCAGTACTTC. Translation: CASSPRGSGDQETQYF.

This clonotype was seen more than once but under ten times. The chain is built from TRBV6-1 and TRBJ2-2; no clear D. There are 15 residues in the CDR3. The ends were cut back, 6 bases at V and 5 bases at J, with 16 bases in the middle. CDR1 and CDR2 (germline): MNHNS, SASEGT. The CDR3 nucleotides are TGTGCCAGCAGGCCTACCCAGACCATAACCGGGGAGCTGTTTTTT. This gives the protein CASRPTQTITGELFF.

This clonotype has a handful of counts. V usage is TRBV5-1 and J usage is TRBJ2-3; 7 nucleotides match TRBD2. The germline V gene has CDR1 SGHRS and CDR2 YFSETQ. J gave up 2 bases and V 4 bases, and 7 bases lay outside the gene matches. The CDR3 totals 15 residues. The CDR3 loop is CASSRDYGFTDTQYF. In nucleotides, the CDR3 is TGCGCCAGCAGCCGGGACTACGGATTCACAGATACGCAGTATTTT.

This clonotype was seen only a few times. This chain joins TRBV3-2 and TRBJ2-2; the table names TRBD1, a call not compared with the DNA. TRBV3-2 is an annotated pseudogene. The CDR3 runs to 16 residues. CDR3 nucleotides: TGTGCCAGCGGTTGTGGGACACCGGTCGACACCGGGGAGCTGTTTTTT. It translates to CASGCGTPVDTGELFF.

This clonotype was detected many times. CDR3 coding DNA: TGTGCCAGCAGCCCCGGACAGCCTCCATGGACCCAGTACTTC. Its protein is CASSPGQPPWTQYF. The J gene is TRBJ2-5, the V gene TRBV7-3, with D perhaps TRBD1 (6 bases). The V gene lost 5 bases and the J gene lost 7 bases, with 17 bases spanning the gap. The CDR3 is 14 residues long. CDR1 and CDR2 (germline): SGHTA, FQGTGA.

The sample holds many counts of this clonotype. The rearrangement uses TRBV24-1 and TRBJ2-7; 11 positions match TRBD2. The CDR3 consists of 16 residues. The ends lost 6 bases at V and 5 bases at J; junction bases unmatched: 11. Germline assignment: CDR1 KGHDR and CDR2 SFDVKD. CDR3 protein: CATSSWLAGGKDEQYF. CDR3 nucleotides: TGTGCCACCAGTAGCTGGCTAGCGGGGGGCAAGGACGAGCAGTACTTC.

This clonotype was counted between two and nine times. This sequence joins TRBV20-1 and TRBJ2-7; 11 bases line up with TRBD1. The V gene end was trimmed by 1 base and the J gene end by 1 base; junction bases not matched to a gene: 6. This CDR3 has 16 amino acids. Per germline, CDR1 DFQATT and CDR2 SNEGSKA (reference sequence). CDR3 in DNA: TGCAGTGCTAGAGGGGGGGACAGGGGGGAATCCTACGAGCAGTACTTC. It is translated as CSARGGDRGESYEQYF.

With respect to this clonotype: This clone may be a read error of a much larger clone one base away. The genes are TRBV5-1 and TRBJ1-2; D is uncertain. Between the trimmed V and J ends, which lost 0 bases and 6 bases, there was a span of 15 bases. Germline CDR1 is SGHRS and CDR2 is YFSETQ. CDR3 length: 15 residues. CDR3 bases: TGCGCCAGCAGCTTGGTAGAGGGAAATAAGGATGGCTACACCTTC. Protein sequence: CASSLVEGNKDGYTF.